What follows are 4 T cell receptor beta chains derived from one specimen sequenced in a study of cytomegalovirus exposure and HLA in healthy donors. Researchers ran the PCR with 60 Vbeta and 13 Jbeta primers. TCRdb's copy holds only in-frame clones and misses some; the assay was immunoSEQ multiplex PCR. The table records nearly 200,000 clones, 80% to 85% of them present only once. The sequencing input was PBMCs. The receptors shown here come from a woman aged 50 to 60 in good health and CMV-seropositive.

In this sample, this clone turned up a few times. The V and J genes are TRBV4-1 and TRBJ2-3; TRBD2 agrees at 14 bases. J lost 3 bases, V lost 4 bases, and 6 bases had no gene match. The CDR3 runs 17 residues. From germline, CDR1 is MGHRA and CDR2 YSYEKL. CDR3 in DNA: TGCGCCAGCAGCCCCTGGACTAGCGGGAGGAGGACAGATACGCAGTATTTT. Translating it yields CASSPWTSGRRTDTQYF.

The genes are TRBV5-1 and TRBJ2-7; a weak D match, TRBD1 (5 bases). Trimming removed 0 bases at V and 1 base at J, with 5 bases between. Germline loops: CDR1 SGHRS, CDR2 YFSETQ. The CDR3 covers 13 residues. The CDR3 coding sequence is TGCGCCAGCAGCTTGGGACAGTCCTACGAGCAGTACTTC. This sequence encodes CASSLGQSYEQYF.

The chain couples TRBV6-1 to TRBJ2-1; D is perhaps TRBD1 (6 bases). V shed 6 bases and J shed 5 bases, with 17 bases lying between them. Germline V gene lookup returns CDR1 MNHNS and CDR2 SASEGT. The CDR3 sequence is 15 residues long. For the CDR3, the DNA is TGTGCCAGCAGGTCGTACGGGGCAGGGGACAATGAGCAGTTCTTC. This encodes CASRSYGAGDNEQFF.

This clone is a singleton in its sample. Different DNA sequences within this sample yield the same CDR3. This chain links TRBV28 with TRBJ1-4; weak D call: TRBD1 (6 bases). Germline CDR1 is MDHEN and CDR2 is SYDVKM. V was clipped by 4 bases and J by 6 bases, with 12 bases between them. This CDR3 comprises 14 residues. The CDR3 sequence: CASSSTGLDEKLFF. In nucleotides, the CDR3 is TGTGCCAGCAGTTCCACAGGGCTGGATGAAAAACTGTTTTTT.